The 9 T cell receptor beta chains below come from one sample, sequenced in a study of T cells in localized non-small cell lung cancer. Clones were read by immunoSEQ multiplex PCR, and TCRdb kept only the in-frame ones, dropping some. Among some 50,000 clones listed, around nine tenths were seen once. The sample in question was PBMCs, obtained before any cancer treatment. These receptors all stem from a female donor with stage II lung adenocarcinoma.

The gene calls are TRBV5-1 and TRBJ1-1, with D uncertain. The V end was cut by 3 bases, the J end by 1 base, with 7 bases between. CDR1 and CDR2 (germline): SGHRS, YFSETQ. This CDR3 spans 13 amino acids. The CDR3 is CASSSLRNTEAFF. In DNA, the CDR3 is TGCGCCAGCAGCTCCCTAAGGAACACTGAAGCTTTCTTT.

V and J are TRBV19 and TRBJ2-2; TRBD2 agrees at 12 bases. Germline-derived CDR1 and CDR2 are LNHDA and SQIVND (reference sequence). The CDR3 extends over 16 amino acids. CDR3 in DNA: TGTGCTTCTAGCGGGGGGGCGGCAACGAACACCGGGGAGCTGTTTTTT. Residues: CASSGGAATNTGELFF.

This chain joins TRBV7-8 and TRBJ1-5, with D perhaps TRBD1 (6 bases). The CDR3 contains 16 residues. V was pared by 6 bases and J by 2 bases, with 17 bases between. CDR1 and CDR2 (germline): SGHVS, FQNEAQ. The CDR3 region is CASRQSTGAGNQPQHF. The CDR3 bases are TGTGCCAGCAGGCAAAGTACGGGGGCGGGCAATCAGCCCCAGCATTTT.

This clone appeared a few times. The chain recombines TRBV19 with TRBJ1-1; 10 bases match TRBD1. CDR3 size: 17 residues. Germline V lookup: CDR1 LNHDA, CDR2 SQIVND (reference sequence). V was clipped by 4 bases and J by 3 bases; unmatched bases: 11. CDR3 nucleotide sequence: TGTGCCAGTAGTACCCCCCCGACAGGGGGCGCGGACACTGAAGCTTTCTTT. Its protein is CASSTPPTGGADTEAFF.

The CDR3 bases are TGTGCCAGTAGCCCACAGGGGGCGAGCTCTGGAAACACCATATATTTT. Its protein is CASSPQGASSGNTIYF. The rearrangement joins TRBV19 to TRBJ1-3; 9 positions match TRBD1. The V gene's germline CDR1 is LNHDA and CDR2 SQIVND (reference sequence). The ends lost 6 bases at V and 0 bases at J; junction bases unmatched: 6. The CDR3 covers 16 residues.

The CDR3 reads CASSLASSARDSYEQYF. The CDR3 coding sequence is TGTGCCAGCAGCTTGGCCAGCTCCGCTAGAGACTCCTACGAGCAGTACTTC. The rearrangement uses TRBV5-6 and TRBJ2-7; unclear D gene. Germline V gives CDR1 SGHDT, CDR2 YYEEEE. The CDR3 consists of 17 residues. The ends were cut back, 0 bases at V and 0 bases at J, with 16 bases in the middle.

V and J are TRBV5-1 and TRBJ2-3, with 10 bases lining up with TRBD1. Germline CDR1 SGHRS, CDR2 YFSETQ. After removal of 9 bases from V and 3 bases from J, the junction contained 7 bases not matched to a gene. There are 14 residues in the CDR3. DNA of the CDR3: TGCGCCACGGCGAGGGGACAGGGGACAGATACGCAGTATTTT. This codes for CATARGQGTDTQYF.

The chain couples TRBV6-6 to TRBJ2-1; 7 nucleotides line up with TRBD1. Germline CDR1 is MNHNY and CDR2 is SVGAGI (reference sequence). V dropped 6 bases and J dropped 7; count of bases not matched to a gene: 6. The CDR3 runs to 13 residues. The CDR3 protein is CASRLTTGNEQFF. In DNA form, the CDR3 reads TGTGCCAGCAGGCTTACGACAGGGAATGAGCAGTTCTTC.

The chain recombines TRBV18 with TRBJ1-4; D gene uncertain. Looked up from germline, CDR1 is KGHSH and CDR2 is LQKENI. The length of the CDR3 is 16 residues. V lost 6 bases and J lost 0, with 14 bases in between. In DNA form, the CDR3 reads TGTGCCAGCTCCCCTAGCGCAGTTACAACTAATGAAAAACTGTTTTTT. This gives the protein CASSPSAVTTNEKLFF.